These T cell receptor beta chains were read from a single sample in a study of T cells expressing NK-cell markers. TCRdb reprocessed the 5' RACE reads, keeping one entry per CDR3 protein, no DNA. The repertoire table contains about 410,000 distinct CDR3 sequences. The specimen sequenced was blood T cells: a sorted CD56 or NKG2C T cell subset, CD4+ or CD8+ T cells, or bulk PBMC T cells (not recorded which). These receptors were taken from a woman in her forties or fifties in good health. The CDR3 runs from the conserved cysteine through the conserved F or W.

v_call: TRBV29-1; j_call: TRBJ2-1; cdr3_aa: CSRPEGLGAPNEQFF
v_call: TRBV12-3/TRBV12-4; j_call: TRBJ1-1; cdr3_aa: CASNRGGLSTEAFF
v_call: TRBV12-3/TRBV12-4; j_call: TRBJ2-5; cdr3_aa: CASSPPPLETQYF
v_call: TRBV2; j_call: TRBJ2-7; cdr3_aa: CASGDGFYEQYF
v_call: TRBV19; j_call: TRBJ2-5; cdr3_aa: CATSPLAGGGETQYF
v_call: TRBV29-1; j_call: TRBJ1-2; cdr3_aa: CSVRGTEDGYTF
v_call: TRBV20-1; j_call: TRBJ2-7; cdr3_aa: CSARESSGRFSYEQYF
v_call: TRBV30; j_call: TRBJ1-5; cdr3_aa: CAWGQEASFEPQHF
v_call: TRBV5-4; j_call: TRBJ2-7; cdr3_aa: CASSLNRGYEQYF
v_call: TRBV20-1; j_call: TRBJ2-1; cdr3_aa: CSASFIVPEQFF
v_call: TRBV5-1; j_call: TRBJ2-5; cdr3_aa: CASGSELQETQYF
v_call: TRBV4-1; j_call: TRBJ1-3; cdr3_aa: CASSQDKGFGNTIYF
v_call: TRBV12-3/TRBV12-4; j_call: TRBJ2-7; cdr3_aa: CASSLAPARYEQYF
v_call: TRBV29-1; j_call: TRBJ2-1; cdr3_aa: CSVKLAGNEQFF
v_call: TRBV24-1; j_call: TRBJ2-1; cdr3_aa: CATSDSWGGSVIDEQFF
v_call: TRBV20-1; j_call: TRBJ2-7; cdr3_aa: CSARDGSIVYEQYF
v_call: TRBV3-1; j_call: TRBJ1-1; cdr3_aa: CASSQTGGRGAEAFF
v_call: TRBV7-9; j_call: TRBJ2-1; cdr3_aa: CASSLAATNEQFF
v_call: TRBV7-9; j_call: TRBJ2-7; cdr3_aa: CASTLRSSYEQYF
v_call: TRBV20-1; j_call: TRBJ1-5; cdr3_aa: CSAGGQTNQPQHF
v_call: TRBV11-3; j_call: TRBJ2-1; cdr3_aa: CAIETSGSNEQFF
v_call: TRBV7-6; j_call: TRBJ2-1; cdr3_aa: CASSLQLEGKDEQFF
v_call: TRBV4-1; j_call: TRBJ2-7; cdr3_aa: CASSQEKRGSSYEQYF
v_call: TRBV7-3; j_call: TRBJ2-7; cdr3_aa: CASSLAGPPYEQYF
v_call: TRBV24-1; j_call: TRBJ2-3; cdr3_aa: CATSDSGQGPPDTQYF
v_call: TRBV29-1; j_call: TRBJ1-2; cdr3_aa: CSVEDLDGYTF
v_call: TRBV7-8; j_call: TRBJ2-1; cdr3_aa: CASSSLSSGPYNEQFF
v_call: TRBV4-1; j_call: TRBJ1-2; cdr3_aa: CASSPEGQTNYGYTF
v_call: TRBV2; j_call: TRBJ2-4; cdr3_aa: CASSDGYLLAKNIQYF
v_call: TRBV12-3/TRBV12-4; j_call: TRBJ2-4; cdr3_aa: CASSPRGGSLAKNIQYF
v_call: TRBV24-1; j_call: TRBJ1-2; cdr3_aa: CATSDKTGWYGYTF
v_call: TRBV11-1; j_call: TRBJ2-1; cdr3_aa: CASSLTRLAGGPQPNEQFF
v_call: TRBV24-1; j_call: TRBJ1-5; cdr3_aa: CATSDFGTAQHF
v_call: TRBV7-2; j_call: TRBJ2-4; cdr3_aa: CASSLGLRLIAKNIQYF
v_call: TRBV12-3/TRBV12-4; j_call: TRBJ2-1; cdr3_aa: CASLSGSWVQFF
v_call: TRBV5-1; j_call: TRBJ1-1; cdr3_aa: CASSYPGADGAFF
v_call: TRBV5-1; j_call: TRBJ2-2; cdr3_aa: CASSSKGAGELFF
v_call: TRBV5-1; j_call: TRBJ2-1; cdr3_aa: CASSPTGNPGLAGDEQFF
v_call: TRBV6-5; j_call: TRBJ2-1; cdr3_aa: CASSYSQGAPQFF
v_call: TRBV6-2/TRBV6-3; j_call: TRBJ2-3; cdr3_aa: CASSLLLAGYTDTQYF
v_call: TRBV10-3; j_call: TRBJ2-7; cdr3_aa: CASRSGTHSYEQYF
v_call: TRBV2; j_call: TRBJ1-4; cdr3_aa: CASLLDRAETEKLFF
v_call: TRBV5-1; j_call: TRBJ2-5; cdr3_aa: CASSPGDRTQETQYF
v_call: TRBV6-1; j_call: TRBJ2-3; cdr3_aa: CASSESRGAGSTQYF
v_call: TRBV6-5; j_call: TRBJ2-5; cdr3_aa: CASSYLAAQETQYF